This TCR beta chain was sequenced in a study of post-analysis software for immune sequencing data. Broader study findings: When compared against controls, multiple sclerosis patients showed significantly lower normalized Chao1 diversity.

Included in the TCR beta cDNA libraries were unique molecular identifiers. TCRdb reprocessed the PCR reads via MiXCR and lists one record per CDR3 protein. The sample holds roughly 600,000 distinct CDR3 sequences, around 44% seen once. About this clonotype itself: Its antigen is still unknown.

Material: blood. The sequence was obtained from a girl aged 10-17 years with multiple sclerosis.

Here the CDR3 DNA reads TGTGCCAGCAGCCAAGTTCCGGGGGGGACTAATGAAAAACTGTTTTTT. Translating gives CASSQVPGGTNEKLFF. V gene TRBV4-2 combines with J gene TRBJ1-4, with TRBD1 as a possible D gene (5 bases). CDR3 length: 16 residues. The V end lost 1 base, the J end lost 2 bases, and 11 bases lay between the germline ends. Germline V gene sequence: CDR1 LGHNA, CDR2 YNFKEQ.